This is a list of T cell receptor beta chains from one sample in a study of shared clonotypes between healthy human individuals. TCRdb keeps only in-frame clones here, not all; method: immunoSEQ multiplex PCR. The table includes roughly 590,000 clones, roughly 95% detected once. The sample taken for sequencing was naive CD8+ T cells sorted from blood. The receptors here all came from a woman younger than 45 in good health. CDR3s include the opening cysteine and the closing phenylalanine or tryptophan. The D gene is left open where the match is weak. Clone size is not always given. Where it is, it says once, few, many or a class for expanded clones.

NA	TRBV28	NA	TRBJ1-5	CASSFGLGQPQHF	TGTGCCAGCAGTTTTGGGTTAGGGCAGCCCCAGCATTTT
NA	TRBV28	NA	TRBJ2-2	CASSIATGELFF	TGTGCCAGCAGTATAGCGACCGGGGAGCTGTTTTTT
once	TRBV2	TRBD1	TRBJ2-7	CASSTGTGESSYEQYF	TGTGCCAGCAGTACCGGGACAGGGGAAAGCTCCTACGAGCAGTACTTC
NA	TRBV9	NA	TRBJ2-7	CASSADFYEQYF	TGTGCCAGCAGCGCGGACTTTTACGAGCAGTACTTC
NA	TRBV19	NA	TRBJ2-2	CASSNTLGGTGELFF	TGTGCCAGTAGTAATACACTGGGAGGCACCGGGGAGCTGTTTTTT
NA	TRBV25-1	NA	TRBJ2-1	CASDGSGWGNNEQFF	TGTGCCAGTGACGGGTCAGGGTGGGGGAACAATGAGCAGTTCTTC
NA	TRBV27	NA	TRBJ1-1	CASSLLGGGNTEAFF	TGTGCCAGCAGTTTATTGGGGGGAGGGAACACTGAAGCTTTCTTT
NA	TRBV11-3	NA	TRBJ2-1	CASSLRGASPYNEQFF	TGTGCCAGCAGCTTACGGGGGGCTAGTCCCTACAATGAGCAGTTCTTC
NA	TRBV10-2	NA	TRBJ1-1	CASSEAGGRGTEAFF	TGCGCCAGCAGTGAGGCGGGGGGGCGCGGGACTGAAGCTTTCTTT
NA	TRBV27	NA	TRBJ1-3	CASSTSTYPGNTIYF	TGTGCCAGCAGTACCTCGACATACCCAGGAAACACCATATATTTT
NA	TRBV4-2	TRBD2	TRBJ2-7	CASSQVLTGGGEQYF	TGTGCCAGCAGCCAAGTCCTTACGGGAGGTGGCGAGCAGTACTTC
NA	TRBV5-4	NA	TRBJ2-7	CASSLVADLSYEQYF	TGTGCCAGCAGCTTGGTCGCCGATTTATCCTACGAGCAGTACTTC
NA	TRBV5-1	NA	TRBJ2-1	CASTYDNANEQFF	TGCGCCAGCACCTATGATAATGCGAATGAGCAGTTCTTC
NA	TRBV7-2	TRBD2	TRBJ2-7	CASSLDRGGEQYF	TGTGCCAGCAGCTTAGATAGGGGAGGGGAGCAGTACTTC
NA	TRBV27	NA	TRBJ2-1	CASSLSQRNEQFF	TGTGCCAGCAGTTTATCGCAACGGAATGAGCAGTTCTTC
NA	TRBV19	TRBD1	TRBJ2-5	CASSGPGQGILAGGETQYF	TGTGCCAGTAGTGGACCGGGACAGGGTATTCTAGCAGGGGGAGAGACCCAGTACTTC
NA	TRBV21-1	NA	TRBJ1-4	CASSKGGAGGNCEKLFF	TGTGCCAGCAGTAAGGGGGGCGCAGGGGGCAATTGTGAAAAACTGTTTTTT
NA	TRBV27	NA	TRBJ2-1	CASSLFGTPGNEQFF	TGTGCCAGCAGTTTATTCGGGACTCCCGGGAATGAGCAGTTCTTC
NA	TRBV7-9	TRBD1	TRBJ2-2	CASSVGRDRTLTGELFF	TGTGCCAGCAGTGTAGGTCGGGACAGAACATTGACCGGGGAGCTGTTTTTT
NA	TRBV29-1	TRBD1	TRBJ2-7	CSVAGTEGYEQYF	TGCAGCGTTGCCGGGACAGAAGGTTACGAGCAGTACTTC
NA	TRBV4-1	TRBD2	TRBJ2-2	CASSQQLAGFFTGELFF	TGCGCCAGCAGCCAGCAACTAGCGGGATTCTTTACCGGGGAGCTGTTTTTT
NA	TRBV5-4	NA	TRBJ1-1	CASSLAPGANTEAFF	TGTGCCAGCAGCTTGGCCCCGGGGGCAAACACTGAAGCTTTCTTT
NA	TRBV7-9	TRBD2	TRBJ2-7	CASSGGTRGTEQYF	TGTGCCAGCAGCGGGGGGACTAGGGGAACCGAGCAGTACTTC
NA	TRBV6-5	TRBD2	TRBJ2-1	CASSGTGTNYNEQFF	TGTGCCAGCAGTGGGACCGGGACTAACTACAATGAGCAGTTCTTC
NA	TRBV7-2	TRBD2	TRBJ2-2	CASSLEVREGRAGELFF	TGTGCCAGCAGCTTAGAGGTGCGGGAGGGCCGTGCCGGGGAGCTGTTTTTT